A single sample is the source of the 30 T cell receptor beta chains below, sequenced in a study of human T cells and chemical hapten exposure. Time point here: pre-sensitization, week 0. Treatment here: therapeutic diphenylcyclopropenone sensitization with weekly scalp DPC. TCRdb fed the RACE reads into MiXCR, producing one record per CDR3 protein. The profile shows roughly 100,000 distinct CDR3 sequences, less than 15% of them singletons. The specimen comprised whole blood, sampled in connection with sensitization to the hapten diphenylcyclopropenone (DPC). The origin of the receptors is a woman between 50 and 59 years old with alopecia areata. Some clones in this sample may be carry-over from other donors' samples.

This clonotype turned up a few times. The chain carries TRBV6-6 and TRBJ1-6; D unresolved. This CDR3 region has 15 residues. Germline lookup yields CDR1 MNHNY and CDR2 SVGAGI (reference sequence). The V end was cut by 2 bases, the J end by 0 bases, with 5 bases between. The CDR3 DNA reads TGTGCCAGCAGTTACCTGAGCTCCTATAATTCACCCCTCCACTTT. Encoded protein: CASSYLSSYNSPLHF.

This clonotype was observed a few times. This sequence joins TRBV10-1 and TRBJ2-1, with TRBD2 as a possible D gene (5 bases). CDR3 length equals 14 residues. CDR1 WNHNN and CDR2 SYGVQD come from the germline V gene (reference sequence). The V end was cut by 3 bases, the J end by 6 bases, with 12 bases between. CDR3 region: CASSESGVGNEQFF. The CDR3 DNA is TGCGCCAGCAGTGAATCCGGGGTCGGCAATGAGCAGTTCTTC.

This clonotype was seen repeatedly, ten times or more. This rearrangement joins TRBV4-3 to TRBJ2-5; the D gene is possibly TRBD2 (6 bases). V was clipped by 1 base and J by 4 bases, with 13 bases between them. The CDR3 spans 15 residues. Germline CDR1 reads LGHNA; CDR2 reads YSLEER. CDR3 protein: CASSQVMEGRETQYF. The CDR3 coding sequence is TGCGCCAGCAGCCAAGTGATGGAGGGGCGAGAGACCCAGTACTTC.

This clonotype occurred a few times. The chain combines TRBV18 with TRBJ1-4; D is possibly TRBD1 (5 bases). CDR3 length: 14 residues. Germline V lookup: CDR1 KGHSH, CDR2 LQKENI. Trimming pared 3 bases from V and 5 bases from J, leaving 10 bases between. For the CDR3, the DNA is TGTGCCAGCTCACCGCCCTGGGGGAATGAAAAACTGTTTTTT. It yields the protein CASSPPWGNEKLFF. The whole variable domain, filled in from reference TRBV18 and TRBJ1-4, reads NAGVMQNPRHLVRRRGQEARLRCSPMKGHSHVYWYRQLPEEGLKFMVYLQKENIIDESGMPKERFSAEFPKEGPSILRIQQVVRGDSAAYFCASSPPWGNEKLFFGSGTQLSVL.

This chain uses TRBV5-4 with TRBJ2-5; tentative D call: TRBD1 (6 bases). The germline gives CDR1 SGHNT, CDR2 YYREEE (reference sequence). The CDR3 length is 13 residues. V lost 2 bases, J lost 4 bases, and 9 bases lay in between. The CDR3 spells CASSLRGRETQYF. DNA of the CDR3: TGTGCCAGCAGCTTAAGGGGGAGAGAGACCCAGTACTTC.

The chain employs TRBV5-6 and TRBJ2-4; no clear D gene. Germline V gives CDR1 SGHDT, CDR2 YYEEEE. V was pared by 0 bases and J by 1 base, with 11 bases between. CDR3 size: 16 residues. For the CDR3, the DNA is TGTGCCAGCAGCTTGGACAAGCCCTTCGCCAAAAACATTCAGTACTTC. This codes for CASSLDKPFAKNIQYF.

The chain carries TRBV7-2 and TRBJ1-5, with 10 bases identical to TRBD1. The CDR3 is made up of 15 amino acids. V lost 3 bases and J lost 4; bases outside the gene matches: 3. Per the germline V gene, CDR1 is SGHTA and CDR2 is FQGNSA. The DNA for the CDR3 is TGTGCCAGCAGCTTTGGGACAGGGGAGAATCAGCCCCAGCATTTT. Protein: CASSFGTGENQPQHF. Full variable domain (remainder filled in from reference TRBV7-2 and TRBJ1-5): GAGVSQSPSNKVTEKGKDVELRCDPISGHTALYWYRQSLGQGLEFLIYFQGNSAPDKSGLPSDRFSAERTGGSVSTLTIQRTQQEDSAVYLCASSFGTGENQPQHFGDGTRLSIL.

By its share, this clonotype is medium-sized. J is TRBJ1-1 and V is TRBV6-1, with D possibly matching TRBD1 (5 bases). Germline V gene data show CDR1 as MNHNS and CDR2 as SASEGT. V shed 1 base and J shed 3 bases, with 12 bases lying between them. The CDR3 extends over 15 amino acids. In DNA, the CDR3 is TGTGCCAGCAGTGAAGGTCAGGGTGATTACACTGAAGCTTTCTTT. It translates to CASSEGQGDYTEAFF.

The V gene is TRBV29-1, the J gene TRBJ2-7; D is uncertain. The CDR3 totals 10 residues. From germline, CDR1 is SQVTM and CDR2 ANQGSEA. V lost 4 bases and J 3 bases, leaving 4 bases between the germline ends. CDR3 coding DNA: TGCAGCGTTGTGCACTACGAGCAGTACTTC. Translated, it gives CSVVHYEQYF.

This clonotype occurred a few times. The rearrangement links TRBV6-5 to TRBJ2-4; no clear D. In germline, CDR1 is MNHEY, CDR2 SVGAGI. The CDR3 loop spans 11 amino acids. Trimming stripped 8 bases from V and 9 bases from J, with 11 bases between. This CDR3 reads CASRALGIQYF. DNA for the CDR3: TGTGCCAGCCGCGCATTAGGCATTCAGTACTTC.

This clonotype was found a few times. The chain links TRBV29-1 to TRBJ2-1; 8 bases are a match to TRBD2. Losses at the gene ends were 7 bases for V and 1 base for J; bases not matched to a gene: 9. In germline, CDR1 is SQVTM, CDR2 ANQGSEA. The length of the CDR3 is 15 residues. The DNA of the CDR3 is TGCAGCGCCGGGCCCAGCGGGGGTTCCTACAATGAGCAGTTCTTC. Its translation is CSAGPSGGSYNEQFF.

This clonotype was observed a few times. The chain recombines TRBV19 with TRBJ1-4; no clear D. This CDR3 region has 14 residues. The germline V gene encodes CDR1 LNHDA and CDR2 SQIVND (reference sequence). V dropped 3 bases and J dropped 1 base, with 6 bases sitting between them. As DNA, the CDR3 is TGTGCCAGTAGTATGGCGAGAACTAATGAAAAACTGTTTTTT. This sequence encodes CASSMARTNEKLFF.

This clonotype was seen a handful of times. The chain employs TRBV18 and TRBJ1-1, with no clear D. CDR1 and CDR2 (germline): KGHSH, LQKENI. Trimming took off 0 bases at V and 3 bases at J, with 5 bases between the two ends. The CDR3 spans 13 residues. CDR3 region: CASSPPGYTEAFF. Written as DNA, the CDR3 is TGTGCCAGCTCACCACCCGGATACACTGAAGCTTTCTTT.

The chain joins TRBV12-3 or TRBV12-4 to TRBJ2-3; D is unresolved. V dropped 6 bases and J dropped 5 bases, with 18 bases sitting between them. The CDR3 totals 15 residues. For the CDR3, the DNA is TGTGCCAGCAGCCCCCACCCCGCGACCGGAGATACGCAGTATTTT. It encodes CASSPHPATGDTQYF.

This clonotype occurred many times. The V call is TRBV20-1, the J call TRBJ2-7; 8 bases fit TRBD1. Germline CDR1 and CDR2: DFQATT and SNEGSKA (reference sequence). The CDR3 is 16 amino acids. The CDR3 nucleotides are TGCAGCGCCCCCCCGGCAGGGGGCCCCACTGGGTACGAGCAGTACTTC. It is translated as CSAPPAGGPTGYEQYF.

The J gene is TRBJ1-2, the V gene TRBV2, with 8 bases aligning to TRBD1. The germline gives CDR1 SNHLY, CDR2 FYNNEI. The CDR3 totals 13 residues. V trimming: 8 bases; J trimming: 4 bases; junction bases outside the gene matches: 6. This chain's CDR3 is CASLRDRPYGYTF. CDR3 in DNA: TGTGCCAGCTTGCGGGACAGGCCCTATGGCTACACCTTC.

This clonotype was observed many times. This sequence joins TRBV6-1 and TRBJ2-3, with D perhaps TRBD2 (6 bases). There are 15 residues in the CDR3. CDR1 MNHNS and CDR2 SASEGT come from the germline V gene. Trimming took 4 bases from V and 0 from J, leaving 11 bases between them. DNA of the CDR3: TGTGCCAGCAGTGCCGGCGGGGTTAGCACAGATACGCAGTATTTT. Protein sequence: CASSAGGVSTDTQYF.

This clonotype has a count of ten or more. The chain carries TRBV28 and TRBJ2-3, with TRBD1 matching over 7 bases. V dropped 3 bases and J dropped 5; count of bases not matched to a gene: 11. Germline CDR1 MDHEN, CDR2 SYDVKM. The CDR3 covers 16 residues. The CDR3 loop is CASSFRSDRVEDTQYF. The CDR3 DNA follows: TGTGCCAGCAGTTTTAGGTCCGACAGGGTTGAAGATACGCAGTATTTT.

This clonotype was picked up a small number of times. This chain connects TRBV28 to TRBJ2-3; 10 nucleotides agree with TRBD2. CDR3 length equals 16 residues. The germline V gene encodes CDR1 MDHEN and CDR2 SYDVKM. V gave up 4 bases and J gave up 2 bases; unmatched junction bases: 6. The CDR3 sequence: CASSSPAGGPTDTQYF. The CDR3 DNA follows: TGTGCCAGCAGTTCTCCAGCGGGAGGGCCCACAGATACGCAGTATTTT.

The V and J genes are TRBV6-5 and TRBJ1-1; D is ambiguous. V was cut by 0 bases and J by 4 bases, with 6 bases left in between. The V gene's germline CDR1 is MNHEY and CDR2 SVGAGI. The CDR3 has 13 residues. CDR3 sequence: CASSYSSITEAFF. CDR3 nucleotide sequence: TGTGCCAGCAGTTACTCGAGTATCACTGAAGCTTTCTTT.

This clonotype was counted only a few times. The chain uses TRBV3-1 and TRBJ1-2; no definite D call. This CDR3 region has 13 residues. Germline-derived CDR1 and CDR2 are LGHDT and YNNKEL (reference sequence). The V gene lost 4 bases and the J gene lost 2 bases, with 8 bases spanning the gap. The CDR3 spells CASSRERNYGYTF. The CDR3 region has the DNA TGTGCCAGCAGCCGGGAGAGAAACTATGGCTACACCTTC.

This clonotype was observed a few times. The CDR3 reads CASSPLPPGYTF. The CDR3 DNA sequence: TGTGCCAGCAGCCCCTTACCCCCCGGCTACACCTTC. The chain uses TRBV5-8 and TRBJ1-2; unclear D gene. The length of the CDR3 is 12 residues. The germline CDR1 and CDR2 sequences are SGHTS and YDEGEE. Trimming took 4 bases from V and 8 from J, leaving 12 bases between them.

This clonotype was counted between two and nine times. CDR3 in DNA: TGTGCCAGCAGCCGAACTAGCGGGGGATACACAGATACGCAGTATTTT. Translating gives CASSRTSGGYTDTQYF. V is TRBV7-2 and J is TRBJ2-3, with TRBD2 identical over 11 bases. Trimming at V came to 5 bases and at J to 2 bases, leaving 6 bases not matched to a gene. Germline assignment: CDR1 SGHTA and CDR2 FQGNSA. The CDR3 sequence is 16 residues long.

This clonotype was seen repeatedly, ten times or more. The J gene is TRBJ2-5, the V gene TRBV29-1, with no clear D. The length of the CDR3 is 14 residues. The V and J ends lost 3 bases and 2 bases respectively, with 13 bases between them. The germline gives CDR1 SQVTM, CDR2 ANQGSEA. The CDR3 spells CSVDGMVEQETQYF. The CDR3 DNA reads TGCAGCGTTGATGGCATGGTAGAACAAGAGACCCAGTACTTC.

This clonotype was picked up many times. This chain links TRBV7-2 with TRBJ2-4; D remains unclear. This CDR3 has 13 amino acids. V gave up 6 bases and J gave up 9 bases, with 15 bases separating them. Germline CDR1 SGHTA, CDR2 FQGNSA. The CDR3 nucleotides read TGTGCCAGCAGTTACCGGGCCGACGGCATTCAGTACTTC. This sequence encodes CASSYRADGIQYF.

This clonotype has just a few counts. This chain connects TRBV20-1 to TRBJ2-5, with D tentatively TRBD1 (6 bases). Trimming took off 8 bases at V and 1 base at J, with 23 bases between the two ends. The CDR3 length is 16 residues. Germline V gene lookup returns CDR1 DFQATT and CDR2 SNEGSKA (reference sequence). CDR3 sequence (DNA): TGCAGTATCCTTCCCGCGACAGGACTCCTCCAAGAGACCCAGTACTTC. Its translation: CSILPATGLLQETQYF.

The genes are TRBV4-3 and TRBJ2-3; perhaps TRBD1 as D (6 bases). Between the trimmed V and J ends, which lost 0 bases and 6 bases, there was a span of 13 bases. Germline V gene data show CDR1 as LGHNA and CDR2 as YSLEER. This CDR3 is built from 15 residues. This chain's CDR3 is CASSQDWGRRDTQYF. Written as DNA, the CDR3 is TGCGCCAGCAGCCAAGATTGGGGGCGGCGGGATACGCAGTATTTT.

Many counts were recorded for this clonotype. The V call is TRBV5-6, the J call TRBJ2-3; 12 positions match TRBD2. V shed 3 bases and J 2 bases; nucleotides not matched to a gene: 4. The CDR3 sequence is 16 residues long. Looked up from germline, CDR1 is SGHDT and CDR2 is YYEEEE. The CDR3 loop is CASSSRTSGITDTQYF. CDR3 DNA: TGTGCCAGCAGCTCCCGGACTAGCGGGATCACAGATACGCAGTATTTT.

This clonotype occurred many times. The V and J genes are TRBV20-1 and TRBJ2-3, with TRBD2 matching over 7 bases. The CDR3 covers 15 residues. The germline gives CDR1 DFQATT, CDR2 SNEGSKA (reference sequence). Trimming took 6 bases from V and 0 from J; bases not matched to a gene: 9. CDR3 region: CSAPRGGGSTDTQYF. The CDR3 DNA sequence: TGCAGTGCCCCGCGGGGCGGGGGTAGCACAGATACGCAGTATTTT.

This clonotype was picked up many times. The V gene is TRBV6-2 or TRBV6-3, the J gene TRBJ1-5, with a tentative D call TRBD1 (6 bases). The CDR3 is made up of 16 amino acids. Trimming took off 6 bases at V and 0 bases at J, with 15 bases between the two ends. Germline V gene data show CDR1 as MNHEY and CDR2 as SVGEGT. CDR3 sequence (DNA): TGTGCCAGCAGCAAGGACAGCGAGATTAGCAATCAGCCCCAGCATTTT. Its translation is CASSKDSEISNQPQHF.